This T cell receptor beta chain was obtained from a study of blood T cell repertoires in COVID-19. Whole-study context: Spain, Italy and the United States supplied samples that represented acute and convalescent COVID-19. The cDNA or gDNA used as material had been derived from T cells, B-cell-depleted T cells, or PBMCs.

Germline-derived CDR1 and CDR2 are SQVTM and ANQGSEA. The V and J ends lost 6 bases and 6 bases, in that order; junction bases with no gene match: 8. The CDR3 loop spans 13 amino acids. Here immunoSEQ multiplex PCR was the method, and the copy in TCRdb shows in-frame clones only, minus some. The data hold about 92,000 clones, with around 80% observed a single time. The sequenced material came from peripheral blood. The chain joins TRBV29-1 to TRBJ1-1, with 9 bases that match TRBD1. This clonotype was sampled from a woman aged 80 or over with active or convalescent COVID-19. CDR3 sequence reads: CSVGTGKGAEAFF. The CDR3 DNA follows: TGCAGCGTAGGGACAGGGAAGGGGGCTGAAGCTTTCTTT. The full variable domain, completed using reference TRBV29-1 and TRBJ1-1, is SAVISQKPSRDICQRGTSLTIQCQVDSQVTMMFWYRQQPGQSLTLIATANQGSEATYESGFVIDKFPISRPNLTFSTLTVSNMSPEDSSIYLCSVGTGKGAEAFFGQGTRLTVV.